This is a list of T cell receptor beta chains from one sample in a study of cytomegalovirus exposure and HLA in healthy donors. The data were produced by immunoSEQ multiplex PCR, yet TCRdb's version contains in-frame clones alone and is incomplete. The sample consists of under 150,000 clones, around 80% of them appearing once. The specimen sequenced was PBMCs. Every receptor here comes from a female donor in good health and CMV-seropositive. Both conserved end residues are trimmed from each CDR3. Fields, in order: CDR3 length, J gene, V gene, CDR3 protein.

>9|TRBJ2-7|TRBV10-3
AISASYEQY
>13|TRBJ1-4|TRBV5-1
ASSLTGGTNEKLF
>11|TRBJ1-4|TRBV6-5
ASSYSSNEKLF
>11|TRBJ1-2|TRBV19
ASSIGQGWGYT
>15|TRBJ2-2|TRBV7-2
ASSLSYTSGKVGELF
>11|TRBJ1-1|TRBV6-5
ASSDSLYTEAF
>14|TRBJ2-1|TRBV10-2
ASSDDAGGPDNEQF
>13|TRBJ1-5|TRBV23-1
ASSHDRVMNQPQH
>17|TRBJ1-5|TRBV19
ASSIDVARQGVTNQPQH
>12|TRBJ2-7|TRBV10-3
AIRDRDPSYEQY
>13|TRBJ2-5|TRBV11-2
ASSWGTGGLETQY
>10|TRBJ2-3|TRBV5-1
ASRSLSDTQY
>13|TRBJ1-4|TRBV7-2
ASSTRQGSKEKLF
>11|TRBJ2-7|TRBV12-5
ASGLAGYYEQY
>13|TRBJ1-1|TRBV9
ASSVAYRPGAEAF
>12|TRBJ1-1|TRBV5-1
ASSFDREDTEAF
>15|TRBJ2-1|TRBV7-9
SSSPGTSGRGPNEQF
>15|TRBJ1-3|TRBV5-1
ASSFTSRGGIGNTIY
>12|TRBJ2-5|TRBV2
ASSEPAGWETQY
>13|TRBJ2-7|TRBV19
ASTDGTGDSYEQY
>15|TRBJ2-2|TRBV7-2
ASSRDRGGGFPGELF
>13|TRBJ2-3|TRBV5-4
ASSFGGGASDTQY
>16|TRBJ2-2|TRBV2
ASSEESRQVRFPGELF
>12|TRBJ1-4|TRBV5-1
ASSLSAANEKLF
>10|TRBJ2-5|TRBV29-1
SVLVSVETQY
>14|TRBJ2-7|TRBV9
ASSVGERVLSYEQY
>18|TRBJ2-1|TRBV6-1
ASSAGLAGGYPGSYNEQF
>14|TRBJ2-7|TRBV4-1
ASSQGWTGSSYEQY
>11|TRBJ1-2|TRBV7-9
ASRVGTDYGYT
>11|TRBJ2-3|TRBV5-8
ASMDRARDTQY
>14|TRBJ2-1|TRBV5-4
ASSPGLPGVVNEQF
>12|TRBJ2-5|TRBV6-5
ASSSSGGQETQY
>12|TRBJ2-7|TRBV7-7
ASSPYSGSNEQY
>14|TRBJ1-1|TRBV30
AWSPAGIKGNTEAF
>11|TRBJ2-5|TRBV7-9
ASSLTRRETQY
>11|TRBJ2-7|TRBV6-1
ASSDFGTYEQY
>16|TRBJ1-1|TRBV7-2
ASSLVALAGGRGTEAF
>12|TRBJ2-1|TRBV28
ASSAPDSYNEQF
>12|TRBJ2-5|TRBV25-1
ASSGTGLWETQY
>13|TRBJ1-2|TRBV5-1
ASSQWTGANYGYT
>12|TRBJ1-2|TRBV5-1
ASSLGGSGYGYT
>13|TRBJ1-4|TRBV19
ASSILWGRVEKLF
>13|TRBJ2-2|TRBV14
ASIRRDCNTGELF